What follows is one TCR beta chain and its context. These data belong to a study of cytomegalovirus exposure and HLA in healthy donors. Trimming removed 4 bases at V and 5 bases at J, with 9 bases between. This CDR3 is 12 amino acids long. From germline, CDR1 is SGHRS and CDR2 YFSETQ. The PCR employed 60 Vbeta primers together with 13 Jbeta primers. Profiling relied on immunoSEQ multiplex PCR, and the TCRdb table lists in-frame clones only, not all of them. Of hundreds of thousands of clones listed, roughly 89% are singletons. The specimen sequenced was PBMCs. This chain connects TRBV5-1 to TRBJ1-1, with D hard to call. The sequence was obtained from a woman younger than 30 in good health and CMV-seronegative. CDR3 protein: CASSSAGTEAFF. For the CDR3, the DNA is TGCGCCAGCAGCAGCGCCGGGACTGAAGCTTTCTTT.